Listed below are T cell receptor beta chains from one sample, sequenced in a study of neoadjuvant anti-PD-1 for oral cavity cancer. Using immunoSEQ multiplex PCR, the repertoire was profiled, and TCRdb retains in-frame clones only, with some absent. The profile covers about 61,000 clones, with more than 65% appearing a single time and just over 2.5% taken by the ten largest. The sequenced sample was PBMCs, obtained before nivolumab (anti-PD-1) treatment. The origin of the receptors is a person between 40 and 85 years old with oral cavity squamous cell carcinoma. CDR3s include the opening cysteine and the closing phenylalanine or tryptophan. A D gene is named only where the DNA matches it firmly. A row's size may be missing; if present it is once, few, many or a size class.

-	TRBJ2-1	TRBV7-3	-	TGTGCCAGCAGCCCCCGGATGGGGGGAAACAATGAGCAGTTCTTC	CASSPRMGGNNEQFF
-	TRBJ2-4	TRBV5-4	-	TGTGCCAGCAGTACGGGGGCCAAAAACATTCAGTACTTC	CASSTGAKNIQYF
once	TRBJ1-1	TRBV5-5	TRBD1	TGTGCCAGCAGCCCACGGACAGGGGTGAACACTGAAGCTTTCTTT	CASSPRTGVNTEAFF
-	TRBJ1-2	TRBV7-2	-	TGTGCCAGCAGCTTGATGACTCATAACTATGGCTACACCTTC	CASSLMTHNYGYTF
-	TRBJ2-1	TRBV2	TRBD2	TGTGCCAGCAGTGAAGAGGAGGGAGGGCCATACAATGAGCAGTTCTTC	CASSEEEGGPYNEQFF
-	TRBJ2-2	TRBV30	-	TGTGCCTGGAGAAGGCAGAACACCGGGGAGCTGTTTTTT	CAWRRQNTGELFF
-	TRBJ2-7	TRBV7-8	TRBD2	TGTGCCAGCAGCTTAGATGGGACTAGCGACGAGCAGTACTTC	CASSLDGTSDEQYF
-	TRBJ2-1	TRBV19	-	TGTGCCAGTAGTATAGGGGCAGCTTACAATGAGCAGTTCTTC	CASSIGAAYNEQFF
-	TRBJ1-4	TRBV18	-	TGTGCCAGCTCACCACAATGGAGGGAAAAACTGTTTTTT	CASSPQWREKLFF
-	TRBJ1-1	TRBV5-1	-	TGCGCCAGCAGCTTGGTGGGGGGGAACACTGAAGCTTTCTTT	CASSLVGGNTEAFF
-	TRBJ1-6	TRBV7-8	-	TGTGCCAGCAGCTCCAAACGTGGAGGGGGACCCCTCCACTTT	CASSSKRGGGPLHF
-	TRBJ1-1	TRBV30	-	TGTGCCTGGATGCGGGGGGGTCTGTCTGAAGCTTTCTTT	CAWMRGGLSEAFF
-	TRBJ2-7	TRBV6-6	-	TGTGCCAGCAGTTACCCGACTGGGCCGCTCTACGAGCAGTACTTC	CASSYPTGPLYEQYF
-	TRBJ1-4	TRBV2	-	TGTGCCAGCTCCATTCAGGAAAAACTGTTTTTT	CASSIQEKLFF
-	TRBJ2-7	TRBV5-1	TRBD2	TGCGCCAGCAGCTTGGATACTAGCGGCACCCTGGAGAGCGAGCAGTACTTC	CASSLDTSGTLESEQYF
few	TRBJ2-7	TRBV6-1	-	TGTGCCAGCATCCGCGGGCAGGGGAGCGAGCAGTACTTC	CASIRGQGSEQYF
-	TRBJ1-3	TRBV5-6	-	TGTGCCAGCAGCCTCGTGGGAGTTATTGGAAACACCATATATTTT	CASSLVGVIGNTIYF
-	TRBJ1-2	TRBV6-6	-	TGTGCCAGCAGTTACTCGACCTCACAGGGCTATGGCTACACCTTC	CASSYSTSQGYGYTF
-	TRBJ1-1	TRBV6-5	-	TGTGCCAGCAGTCGGCAGGAAGCTTTCTTT	CASSRQEAFF
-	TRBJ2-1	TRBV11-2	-	TGTGCCAGCAGCTTGACTAGAAACGAGCAGTTCTTC	CASSLTRNEQFF
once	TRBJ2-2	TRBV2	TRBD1	TGTGCCGCATACAGGCGGGACAGGGAAACCCCAGTGAGGGAGCTGTTTTTT	CAAYRRDRETPVRELFF
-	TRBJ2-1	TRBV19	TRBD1	TGTGCCAGTAGTCCCCATGACAGGGGGCTGTACAATGAGCAGTTCTTC	CASSPHDRGLYNEQFF
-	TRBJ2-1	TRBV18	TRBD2	TGTGCCACCCGAAGCGGGGGCGATGAGCAGTTCTTC	CATRSGGDEQFF
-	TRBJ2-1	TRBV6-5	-	TGTGCCAGCAGGACGGGGGACAATGAGCAGTTCTTC	CASRTGDNEQFF
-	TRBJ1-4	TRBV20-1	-	TGCAGTGCGAAGGGTTATGAAAAACTGTTTTTT	CSAKGYEKLFF
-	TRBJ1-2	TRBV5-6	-	TGTGCCAGCAGCGTTTTCCGGGACGGCGTCTATGGCTACACCTTC	CASSVFRDGVYGYTF
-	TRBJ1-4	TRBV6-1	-	TGTGCCCCCCGGTCCCCGGGCCCAACTAATGAAAAACTGTTTTTT	CAPRSPGPTNEKLFF
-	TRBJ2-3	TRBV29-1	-	TGCAGCGCGGGGACAGATACGCAGTATTTT	CSAGTDTQYF
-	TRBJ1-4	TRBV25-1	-	TGTGCCAGCAGTGCCGGGGGCCGATTAGCTGGGTTCGCCCTGTTTTTT	CASSAGGRLAGFALFF
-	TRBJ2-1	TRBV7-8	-	TGTGCCAGCAGCTTGCGGTATGAGCAGTTCTTC	CASSLRYEQFF
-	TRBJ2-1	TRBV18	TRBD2	TGTGCCAGCTCACCCCGGACTAGTCAATACAATGAGCAGTTCTTC	CASSPRTSQYNEQFF
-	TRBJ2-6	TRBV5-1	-	TGCGCCAGCAGCTCTCAGGCAAGCTCTGGGGCCAACGTCCTGACTTTC	CASSSQASSGANVLTF
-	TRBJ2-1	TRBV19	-	TGTGCCAGTAGTCTCGGGGCCAAAGGGGATGAGCAGTTCTTC	CASSLGAKGDEQFF
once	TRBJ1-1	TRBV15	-	TGTGCCACCAGCAGAGGAGGCGGGTACACTGAAGCTTTCTTT	CATSRGGGYTEAFF
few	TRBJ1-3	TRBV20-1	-	TGCAGTGCTAGAACACTAAACACCATATATTTT	CSARTLNTIYF
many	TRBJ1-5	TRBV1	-	TGCACCAGCAGCCACAAGGACAGGGTGTTGGGGAATCAGCCCCAGCATTTT	CTSSHKDRVLGNQPQHF
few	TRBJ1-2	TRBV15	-	TGTGCCACCAGCAGAGAACGGACAAACTATGGCTACACCTTC	CATSRERTNYGYTF
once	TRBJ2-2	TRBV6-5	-	TGTGCCAGCAGTCACTCCCCGACGGAGAACACCGGGGAGCTGTTTTTT	CASSHSPTENTGELFF
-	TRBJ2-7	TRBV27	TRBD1	TGTGCCAGCAGTCCTAGACAGGGGCTGGCATGGGAGCAGTACTTC	CASSPRQGLAWEQYF
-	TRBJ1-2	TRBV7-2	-	TGTGCCAGCAGCTCGAGGACGGTGGACTATGGCTACACCTTC	CASSSRTVDYGYTF
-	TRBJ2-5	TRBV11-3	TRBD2	TGTGCCAGCAGCCTGGGACTAGCGGGGGGCGCCCACGAGACCCAGTACTTC	CASSLGLAGGAHETQYF